The rows below give T cell receptor beta chains drawn from one sample of a study of T cell changes during pregnancy in multiple sclerosis. TCRdb keeps only in-frame clones here, not all; method: immunoSEQ multiplex PCR. The sample holds roughly 70,000 clones, 91% seen once. The input for sequencing was peripheral blood, taken in the first trimester of pregnancy. All receptors come from a female donor with multiple sclerosis, enrolled in a pregnancy study. Each CDR3 is given with its conserved first and last residue. Each record gives: clone size, J gene, D gene, V gene, CDR3 DNA, CDR3 protein. A D gene is named only where the DNA matches it firmly. Rows may omit the clone size; those that give it use once, few, many or a size class.

-	TRBJ1-5	TRBD1	TRBV7-9	TGTGCCAGCAGCTTAGGTTGGGGACAGGGGAGGCAGCCCCAGCATTTT	CASSLGWGQGRQPQHF
-	TRBJ2-2	-	TRBV19	TGTGCCAGTAATAGAGCCGGGGAGCTGTTTTTT	CASNRAGELFF
-	TRBJ2-1	TRBD2	TRBV27	TGTGCCAGCAGTTCCTCACGACTAGCCGGTATGTTCAATGAGCAGTTCTTC	CASSSSRLAGMFNEQFF
-	TRBJ2-7	-	TRBV19	TGTGCCAGTAGTATAGAGCTAGTCGCCTACGAGCAGTACTTC	CASSIELVAYEQYF
-	TRBJ1-1	-	TRBV5-1	TGCGCCAGCAGCTTGGAACAGGGAACCTTCGGAACTGAAGCTTTCTTT	CASSLEQGTFGTEAFF
few	TRBJ2-1	TRBD2	TRBV11-2	TGTGCCAGCAGCTCCCTAGCGGGCTCTAGCTACAATGAGCAGTTCTTC	CASSSLAGSSYNEQFF
-	TRBJ1-3	TRBD1	TRBV30	TGTGCCTGGAGCCTATCCCTTGGCAGGGGGAGAAACACCATATATTTT	CAWSLSLGRGRNTIYF
-	TRBJ2-7	TRBD1	TRBV6-5	TGTGCCAGCAGTTACCCGTCGACAGGGGGAGGATACGAGCAGTACTTC	CASSYPSTGGGYEQYF
-	TRBJ2-7	TRBD2	TRBV30	TGTGCCTGGAGTGCCCTGTCTAGCGGGAGGGCCGAGCAGTACTTC	CAWSALSSGRAEQYF
-	TRBJ1-3	-	TRBV5-1	TGCGCCAGCAGCTTGTCGACAGGTACCTTCTCTGGAAACACCATATATTTT	CASSLSTGTFSGNTIYF
-	TRBJ2-3	TRBD2	TRBV7-9	TGTGCCAGCAGCCCGCTAGCGGGAGGAACAGATACGCAGTATTTT	CASSPLAGGTDTQYF
-	TRBJ2-5	TRBD1	TRBV27	TGTGCCAGCACTTCCCGGACAGGCCGACAAGAGACCCAGTACTTC	CASTSRTGRQETQYF
-	TRBJ1-5	-	TRBV7-8	TGTGCCAGCAGCTTAGACAGCACAGGAAAGCCCCAGCATTTT	CASSLDSTGKPQHF
-	TRBJ2-1	-	TRBV19	TGTGCCAGTAGTTTCGGGGGGCTCTACAATGAGCAGTTCTTC	CASSFGGLYNEQFF